The 24 T cell receptor beta chains below were found in one sample sequenced in a study of shared clonotypes between healthy human individuals. Assay used: immunoSEQ multiplex PCR; TCRdb lists only in-frame clones, some missing. This table holds about 960,000 clones, less than 85% found once. Sequencing used memory CD4+ T cells sorted from blood. The subset denotes: CD45RA-negative fraction. Receptor source: a man aged 18 to 29 in good health.

The chain combines TRBV4-1 with TRBJ2-3, with TRBD2 matching over 8 bases. This CDR3 contains 13 residues. Per germline, CDR1 MGHRA and CDR2 YSYEKL. Trimming took 5 bases from V and 5 from J; bases not matched to a gene: 3. CDR3 coding DNA: TGCGCCAGCAGCAGCCTAGCGGGAGATACGCAGTATTTT. Translation gives CASSSLAGDTQYF.

This chain joins TRBV19 and TRBJ1-5, with 7 nucleotides matching TRBD1. V dropped 4 bases and J dropped 0; count of bases not matched to a gene: 15. The CDR3 sequence is 19 residues long. Germline V gives CDR1 LNHDA, CDR2 SQIVND (reference sequence). CDR3 DNA: TGTGCCAGTAGTAGAGACAGGGCAAGTGTCTTTAATAGCAATCAGCCCCAGCATTTT. Encoded protein: CASSRDRASVFNSNQPQHF. The whole variable domain, filled in from reference TRBV19 and TRBJ1-5, reads DGGITQSPKYLFRKEGQNVTLSCEQNLNHDAMYWYRQDPGQGLRLIYYSQIVNDFQKGDIAEGYSVSREKKESFPLTVTSAQKNPTAFYLCASSRDRASVFNSNQPQHFGDGTRLSIL.

The V gene is TRBV7-6, the J gene TRBJ2-3; TRBD2 matches at 8 bases. The J segment lost 3 bases and the V segment lost 4 bases, leaving 6 bases of the junction unmatched. CDR1 is SGHVS, CDR2 FNYEAQ, per germline. There are 15 residues in the CDR3. CDR3 loop: CASSSGLVSTDTQYF. CDR3 coding DNA: TGTGCCAGCAGCTCGGGACTAGTGTCTACAGATACGCAGTATTTT.

As for this clone: The same CDR3 also results from other DNA sequences found in this sample. V and J are TRBV5-1 and TRBJ2-1; TRBD1 is a possible D gene (5 bases). V was cut by 4 bases and J by 4 bases, with 9 bases left in between. The CDR3 runs 13 residues. Germline V gives CDR1 SGHRS, CDR2 YFSETQ. The CDR3 coding sequence is TGCGCCAGCAGCCCTGACAGTTACAATGAGCAGTTCTTC. Translated, it gives CASSPDSYNEQFF.

The genes are TRBV7-2 and TRBJ2-7; 12 nucleotides line up with TRBD2. Germline V lookup: CDR1 SGHTA, CDR2 FQGNSA. V was clipped by 6 bases and J by 6 bases; unmatched bases: 15. This CDR3 is built from 17 residues. The CDR3 coding sequence is TGTGCCAGCAGGCCGACTAGCGGGGGTTTCCCCGGGAGCGAGCAGTACTTC. Encoded protein: CASRPTSGGFPGSEQYF.

A note on this clone: The same CDR3 also results from other DNA sequences found in this sample. The chain is built from TRBV13 and TRBJ1-1; D call uncertain. Germline-derived CDR1 and CDR2 are PRHDT and FYEKMQ (reference sequence). V shed 1 base and J shed 2 bases, with 5 bases lying between them. The CDR3 totals 13 residues. The CDR3 is CASSLDPNTEAFF. Written as DNA, the CDR3 is TGTGCCAGCAGCTTAGATCCAAACACTGAAGCTTTCTTT.

The chain links TRBV11-2 to TRBJ1-2; no clear D gene. This CDR3 region has 14 residues. Deletions cut 1 base from V and 5 bases from J, with 11 bases between. CDR1 and CDR2 from the germline V gene are SGHAT and FQNNGV. CDR3 loop: CASSLGFRPYGYTF. The CDR3 DNA sequence: TGTGCCAGCAGCTTAGGTTTCAGACCTTATGGCTACACCTTC.

The chain has TRBV7-9 and TRBJ1-3; D not resolved. CDR3 size: 13 residues. V lost 9 bases to trimming and J lost 0 bases, with 9 bases between them. Germline V gives CDR1 SEHNR, CDR2 FQNEAQ (reference sequence). The CDR3 DNA follows: TGTGCCAGTGTTCGGACCTCTGGAAACACCATATATTTT. This sequence encodes CASVRTSGNTIYF. Full variable domain (rest looked up from reference TRBV7-9 and TRBJ1-3): DTGVSQNPRHKITKRGQNVTFRCDPISEHNRLYWYRQTLGQGPEFLTYFQNEAQLEKSRLLSDRFSAERPKGSFSTLEIQRTEQGDSAMYLCASVRTSGNTIYFGEGSWLTVV.

This clone was picked up many times. The V and J genes are TRBV18 and TRBJ1-6; D is perhaps TRBD1 (5 bases). The CDR3 contains 15 residues. Germline CDR1 and CDR2: KGHSH and LQKENI. V lost 2 bases, J lost 12 bases, and 17 bases lay in between. As DNA, the CDR3 is TGTGCCAGCTCACCATCACCTCCAGGGTTACAACCCCTCCACTTT. Translated: CASSPSPPGLQPLHF.

The J gene is TRBJ2-1, the V gene TRBV7-3; 7 bases agree with TRBD2. V was clipped by 4 bases and J by 9 bases; unmatched bases: 9. Germline V gene data show CDR1 as SGHTA and CDR2 as FQGTGA. The CDR3 loop spans 14 amino acids. The CDR3 coding sequence is TGTGCCAGCAGCTCGGCCGCATCGGGAGGTGAGCAGTTCTTC. Amino acids: CASSSAASGGEQFF.

This clone was counted at least ten times. This sequence joins TRBV7-2 and TRBJ2-7; 8 nucleotides match TRBD2. Germline loops: CDR1 SGHTA, CDR2 FQGNSA. The trim removed 8 bases at V and 6 bases at J, leaving 6 bases unmatched. The CDR3 consists of 12 residues. The CDR3 region is CASAMTSAEQYF. Written as DNA, the CDR3 is TGTGCCAGCGCCATGACTAGCGCCGAGCAGTACTTC.

CDR3 in amino acids: CASSQDSLAGGNIHYEQYF. In DNA form, the CDR3 reads TGCGCCAGCAGCCAAGATTCACTAGCGGGAGGCAATATCCACTACGAGCAGTACTTC. The rearrangement uses TRBV4-3 and TRBJ2-7; 12 positions agree with TRBD2. Germline CDR1 is LGHNA and CDR2 is YSLEER. V shed 0 bases, J shed 3 bases, and the junction held 12 bases outside the gene matches. The length of the CDR3 is 19 residues.

The chain links TRBV27 to TRBJ1-1; the D gene is possibly TRBD1 (5 bases). Trimming pared 6 bases from V and 7 bases from J, leaving 15 bases between. CDR3 size: 13 residues. Per the germline V gene, CDR1 is MNHEY and CDR2 is SMNVEV (reference sequence). The CDR3 coding sequence is TGTGCCAGCAGACGTGAAGGGACTTTTGAAGCTTTCTTT. This sequence encodes CASRREGTFEAFF.

The CDR3 DNA reads as TGTGCCAGCAGCGGGACAGGGCCTTACAATGAGCAGTTCTTC. This translates into CASSGTGPYNEQFF. The J gene is TRBJ2-1, the V gene TRBV6-5; 9 bases are a match to TRBD1. The V segment lost 6 bases and the J segment 4 bases; nucleotides outside the gene matches: 4. The CDR3 is 14 residues long. Germline V gene lookup returns CDR1 MNHEY and CDR2 SVGAGI.

V usage is TRBV4-3 and J usage is TRBJ1-4; a possible D gene is TRBD1 (6 bases). The CDR3 runs to 15 residues. The ends were cut back, 4 bases at V and 6 bases at J, with 15 bases in the middle. Germline V gene sequence: CDR1 LGHNA, CDR2 YSLEER. CDR3 loop: CASSPTLGAHEKLFF. The CDR3 bases are TGCGCCAGCAGCCCTACGTTGGGGGCGCATGAAAAACTGTTTTTT.

The rearrangement links TRBV5-1 to TRBJ1-6, with 11 bases that match TRBD1. Losses at the gene ends were 0 bases for V and 10 bases for J; bases not matched to a gene: 6. This CDR3 region has 16 residues. Germline CDR1 reads SGHRS; CDR2 reads YFSETQ. The CDR3 nucleotides are TGCGCCAGCAGCTTGGAAGGACAGGGGGCGGCCTCACCCCTCCACTTT. Translating it yields CASSLEGQGAASPLHF.

This clone was found a few times. The genes are TRBV2 and TRBJ1-3; no clear D gene. Trimming took 9 bases from V and 0 from J, leaving 12 bases between them. Germline CDR1 is SNHLY and CDR2 is FYNNEI. This CDR3 is built from 14 residues. Here the CDR3 reads CASSGPNSGNTIYF. In nucleotides, the CDR3 is TGTGCCAGTTCAGGACCCAACTCTGGAAACACCATATATTTT.

The V gene is TRBV7-3, the J gene TRBJ2-2; D not certain. The CDR3 covers 12 residues. CDR1 is SGHTA, CDR2 FQGTGA, per germline. V lost 8 bases and J lost 0, with 4 bases in between. The CDR3 coding sequence is TGTGCCAGCGGAGCGAACACCGGGGAGCTGTTTTTT. Translating gives CASGANTGELFF. The whole variable domain, remainder taken from reference TRBV7-3 and TRBJ2-2, is GAGVSQTPSNKVTEKGKYVELRCDPISGHTALYWYRQSLGQGPEFLIYFQGTGAADDSGLPNDRFFAVRPEGSVSTLKIQRTERGDSAVYLCASGANTGELFFGEGSRLTVL.

The rearrangement uses TRBV5-6 and TRBJ2-3; 7 positions agree with TRBD2. Trimming cost V 1 base and J 5 bases; bases outside gene matches: 7. Germline CDR1 SGHDT, CDR2 YYEEEE. The CDR3 sequence is 15 residues long. The CDR3 reads CASSLFSSGKDTQYF. Written as DNA, the CDR3 is TGTGCCAGCAGCTTGTTCTCTAGCGGTAAAGATACGCAGTATTTT.

The V and J genes are TRBV7-2 and TRBJ1-1, with a tentative D call TRBD1 (5 bases). The CDR3 extends over 15 amino acids. V was pared by 3 bases and J by 0 bases, with 11 bases between. Germline CDR1 SGHTA, CDR2 FQGNSA. The chain's CDR3 is CASSLGRVLNTEAFF. CDR3 DNA: TGTGCCAGCAGCTTGGGCAGGGTCTTGAACACTGAAGCTTTCTTT.

The chain links TRBV27 to TRBJ1-6; no reliable D call. There are 14 residues in the CDR3. The germline V gene has CDR1 MNHEY and CDR2 SMNVEV (reference sequence). Deletions cut 0 bases from V and 10 bases from J, with 10 bases between. The CDR3 is CASSLSEVRSPLHF. The DNA of the CDR3 is TGTGCCAGCAGTTTATCCGAGGTTCGCTCACCCCTCCACTTT.

The chain couples TRBV5-4 to TRBJ1-1; a weak D match, TRBD1 (5 bases). The CDR3 loop spans 13 amino acids. Between the trimmed V and J ends, which lost 3 bases and 6 bases, there was a span of 12 bases. Germline values: CDR1 SGHNT, CDR2 YYREEE (reference sequence). The CDR3 is CASSSDRFSEAFF. CDR3 in DNA: TGTGCCAGCAGCTCCGACAGATTCTCTGAAGCTTTCTTT.

The J gene is TRBJ1-3, the V gene TRBV19; weak D call: TRBD1 (5 bases). The V gene's germline CDR1 is LNHDA and CDR2 SQIVND (reference sequence). The CDR3 loop spans 15 amino acids. Trimming left V 3 bases short and J 0 bases short, with 9 bases between. CDR3 nucleotides: TGTGCCAGTAGTATCTGGGGGAGCTCTGGAAACACCATATATTTT. This translates into CASSIWGSSGNTIYF.

The chain joins TRBV7-8 to TRBJ2-5; no firm D call. This CDR3 contains 16 residues. Germline lookup yields CDR1 SGHVS and CDR2 FQNEAQ. Trimming pared 5 bases from V and 5 bases from J, leaving 21 bases between. The CDR3 coding sequence is TGTGCCAGCAGCCCTCGAGGTGCAGGCTCCGGGGAGACCCAGTACTTC. Translating gives CASSPRGAGSGETQYF.